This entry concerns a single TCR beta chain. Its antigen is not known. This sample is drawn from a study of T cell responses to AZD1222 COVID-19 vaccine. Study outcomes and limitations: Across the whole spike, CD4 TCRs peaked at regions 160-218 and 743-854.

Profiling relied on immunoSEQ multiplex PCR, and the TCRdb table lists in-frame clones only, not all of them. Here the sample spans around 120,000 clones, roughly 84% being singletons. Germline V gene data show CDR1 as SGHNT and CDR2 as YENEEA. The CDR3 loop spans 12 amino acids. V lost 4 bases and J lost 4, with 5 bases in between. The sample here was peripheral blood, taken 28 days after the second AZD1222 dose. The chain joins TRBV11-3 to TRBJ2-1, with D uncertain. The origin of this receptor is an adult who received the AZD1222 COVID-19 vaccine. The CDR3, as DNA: TGTGCCAGCAGCTCTTTATACAATGAGCAGTTCTTC. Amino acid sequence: CASSSLYNEQFF.